Below are 27 T cell receptor beta chains sequenced from a single sample in a study of cytomegalovirus exposure and HLA in healthy donors (dated by TCRdb to between 2016 and 2019). Library construction relied on the immunoSEQ multiplex PCR assay. Entries here come from immuneACCESS through TCRdb and include only in-frame sequences with V and J called. Some clones fail to appear in such tables; in the studies checked, an unresolved V gene covers under half of the shortfall, and the cause of the remainder is unknown. The sample table shows some 170,000 clones, and about nine tenths are seen once. The biggest ten clones account for 2.7% of the sample. Specimen: PBMCs. Every receptor here comes from a young man in good health and CMV-seropositive.

The rearrangement joins TRBV4-3 to TRBJ2-3, with TRBD2 identical over 11 bases. The V segment lost 0 bases and the J segment 4 bases; nucleotides outside the gene matches: 6. The V gene's germline CDR1 is LGHNA and CDR2 YSLEER. The CDR3 is 17 amino acids. In DNA, the CDR3 is TGCGCCAGCAGCCAAGATTCACTAGCGGGAGTCCCAGATACGCAGTATTTT. Its translation: CASSQDSLAGVPDTQYF.

This clone came up a few times. This chain joins TRBV19 and TRBJ1-2, with 8 bases that match TRBD1. CDR1 is LNHDA, CDR2 SQIVND, per germline (reference sequence). V lost 3 bases and J lost 4; bases outside the gene matches: 7. The length of the CDR3 is 15 residues. In DNA, the CDR3 is TGTGCCAGTAGTATTGGGGGACAGGACTTCTATGGCTACACCTTC. This sequence encodes CASSIGGQDFYGYTF.

This clone was observed a handful of times. The J gene is TRBJ1-2, the V gene TRBV7-2, with D possibly matching TRBD1 (5 bases). This CDR3 is 14 amino acids long. V was pared by 4 bases and J by 4 bases, with 13 bases between. Looked up from germline, CDR1 is SGHTA and CDR2 is FQGNSA. CDR3 loop: CASSSMGQSYGYTF. CDR3 DNA: TGTGCCAGCAGCTCAATGGGGCAATCCTATGGCTACACCTTC.

This rearrangement joins TRBV5-1 to TRBJ2-3, with TRBD2 as a possible D gene (6 bases). Germline V gene sequence: CDR1 SGHRS, CDR2 YFSETQ. This CDR3 is 18 amino acids long. V was pared by 0 bases and J by 0 bases, with 17 bases between. In nucleotides, the CDR3 is TGCGCCAGCAGCTTGGAAGGGTGGAGGGAAACTAGCACAGATACGCAGTATTTT. Its translation is CASSLEGWRETSTDTQYF.

Of note for this clone: In this CDR3 the conserved last residue, phenylalanine or tryptophan, is missing, so a read error is likely. The limits of the CDR3 on the DNA are not certain, so only TCRdb's listed CDR3 is given. V and J are TRBV4-3 and TRBJ2-7; the table's TRBD1 call for D was not verified on the DNA. Germline CDR1 is LGHNA and CDR2 is YSLEER. The CDR3 totals 10 residues, both ends included. The CDR3: CASSQRTGRI.

The rearrangement uses TRBV5-6 and TRBJ1-4; 10 nucleotides align to TRBD1. Germline lookup yields CDR1 SGHDT and CDR2 YYEEEE. The CDR3 runs 14 residues. Trimming took 4 bases from V and 5 from J; bases not matched to a gene: 2. This CDR3 reads CASSQGQGNEKLFF. CDR3 nucleotide sequence: TGTGCCAGCAGCCAGGGACAGGGGAATGAAAAACTGTTTTTT.

J is TRBJ1-2 and V is TRBV5-1; 11 nucleotides align to TRBD1. This CDR3 contains 15 residues. V was pared by 4 bases and J by 6 bases, with 8 bases of the junction left unmatched. Germline CDR1 is SGHRS and CDR2 is YFSETQ. The CDR3 sequence is CASSPGDRGWNGYTF. Written as DNA, the CDR3 is TGCGCCAGCAGCCCCGGGGACAGGGGGTGGAATGGCTACACCTTC.

The V call is TRBV7-9, the J call TRBJ1-1, with a possible D match to TRBD1 (5 bases). V shed 5 bases and J shed 8 bases, with 24 bases lying between them. The CDR3 extends over 16 amino acids. Germline-derived CDR1 and CDR2 are SEHNR and FQNEAQ (reference sequence). The CDR3 loop is CASSPRPAGAGREAFF. In DNA form, the CDR3 reads TGTGCCAGCAGCCCTCGCCCCGCGGGTGCGGGGCGAGAAGCTTTCTTT.

This clone was counted a single time. The chain uses TRBV4-2 and TRBJ2-1; TRBD2 aligns across 9 bases. The CDR3 covers 16 residues. From germline, CDR1 is LGHNA and CDR2 YNFKEQ. The ends lost 1 base at V and 2 bases at J; junction bases unmatched: 3. As DNA, the CDR3 is TGTGCCAGCAGCCAAGGGGGCGGGGGGGCCTACAATGAGCAGTTCTTC. Its translation: CASSQGGGGAYNEQFF.

The chain carries TRBV11-1 and TRBJ1-1; no definite D call. The CDR3 is made up of 13 amino acids. Germline-derived CDR1 and CDR2 are SGHAT and FQDESV (reference sequence). V was trimmed by 2 bases and J by 8 bases, leaving 12 bases between them. CDR3 amino acids: CASSLISGREAFF. CDR3 nucleotide sequence: TGTGCCAGCAGCTTAATTTCCGGCAGGGAAGCTTTCTTT.

The chain has TRBV7-2 and TRBJ2-3; tentative D call: TRBD2 (6 bases). The CDR3 runs 13 residues. V was pared by 5 bases and J by 3 bases, with 9 bases between. Germline CDR1 is SGHTA and CDR2 is FQGNSA. CDR3: CASSAGRTDTQYF. The CDR3, as DNA: TGTGCCAGCAGCGCGGGACGAACAGATACGCAGTATTTT. The full variable domain, in which reference TRBV7-2 and TRBJ2-3 provide the parts outside the CDR3, is GAGVSQSPSNKVTEKGKDVELRCDPISGHTALYWYRQSLGQGLEFLIYFQGNSAPDKSGLPSDRFSAERTGGSVSTLTIQRTQQEDSAVYLCASSAGRTDTQYFGPGTRLTVL.

This chain joins TRBV10-3 and TRBJ1-1; D ambiguous. This CDR3 is 13 amino acids long. V shed 3 bases and J shed 2 bases, with 7 bases lying between them. Germline-derived CDR1 and CDR2 are ENHRY and SYGVKD. The CDR3 region is CAISDGPNTEAFF. Here the CDR3 DNA reads TGTGCCATCAGTGATGGCCCCAACACTGAAGCTTTCTTT.

This chain uses TRBV29-1 with TRBJ2-1; 9 bases agree with TRBD1. Germline assignment: CDR1 SQVTM and CDR2 ANQGSEA. The junction had 13 bases not matched to a gene; V was cut back by 4 bases and J by 9 bases. The CDR3 is made up of 15 amino acids. The CDR3 reads CSVGGAGTGSGEQFF. The CDR3 bases are TGCAGCGTTGGAGGGGCCGGGACAGGGTCCGGTGAGCAGTTCTTC.

The rearrangement uses TRBV11-2 and TRBJ1-2; TRBD1 aligns across 8 bases. CDR1 and CDR2 from the germline V gene are SGHAT and FQNNGV. The CDR3 sequence is 13 residues long. V shed 5 bases, J shed 3 bases, and the junction held 2 bases outside the gene matches. This chain's CDR3 is CASSPDRDYGYTF. The DNA of the CDR3 is TGTGCCAGCAGCCCGGACAGGGACTATGGCTACACCTTC.

J is TRBJ1-1 and V is TRBV27; 11 bases agree with TRBD1. With V trimmed by 6 bases and J by 0 bases, 6 bases remained unmatched. Germline V gene lookup returns CDR1 MNHEY and CDR2 SMNVEV (reference sequence). The CDR3 spans 16 residues. The CDR3 loop reads CASSRGTGGMNTEAFF. CDR3 coding DNA: TGTGCCAGCAGCCGCGGGACAGGGGGAATGAACACTGAAGCTTTCTTT.

V is TRBV11-2 and J is TRBJ2-7, with D perhaps matching TRBD1 (6 bases). V lost 5 bases to trimming and J lost 0 bases, with 11 bases between them. The CDR3 contains 14 residues. The germline CDR1 and CDR2 sequences are SGHAT and FQNNGV. Here the CDR3 reads CASSRQVGSYEQYF. CDR3 bases: TGTGCCAGCAGCCGACAGGTGGGCTCCTACGAGCAGTACTTC.

The rearrangement uses TRBV6-1 and TRBJ1-2; D call uncertain. V was trimmed by 1 base and J by 4 bases, leaving 10 bases between them. The CDR3 is 14 residues long. Germline CDR1 reads MNHNS; CDR2 reads SASEGT. The CDR3 sequence: CASSEDVTPYGYTF. In DNA, the CDR3 is TGTGCCAGCAGTGAAGATGTCACACCCTATGGCTACACCTTC.

This clone was seen more than once but under ten times. The chain couples TRBV7-3 to TRBJ2-3, with TRBD2 matching 8 bases. Germline values: CDR1 SGHTA, CDR2 FQGTGA. CDR3 length equals 15 residues. Trimming removed 2 bases from V and 3 bases from J; junction bases left unmatched: 4. CDR3 nucleotides: TGTGCCAGCAGCTTAGACAGCGGGGGTACAGATACGCAGTATTTT. It codes for CASSLDSGGTDTQYF.

CDR3 in DNA: TGTGCCAGTAGTATGGGCAGGGGGCACTACGAGCAGTACTTC. As protein: CASSMGRGHYEQYF. This chain connects TRBV19 to TRBJ2-7, with 8 nucleotides matching TRBD1. Per germline, CDR1 LNHDA and CDR2 SQIVND (reference sequence). CDR3 length equals 14 residues. The ends lost 3 bases at V and 3 bases at J; junction bases unmatched: 4. Supplemented by reference TRBV19 and TRBJ2-7, the full variable domain reads DGGITQSPKYLFRKEGQNVTLSCEQNLNHDAMYWYRQDPGQGLRLIYYSQIVNDFQKGDIAEGYSVSREKKESFPLTVTSAQKNPTAFYLCASSMGRGHYEQYFGPGTRLTVT.

This clone occurred once. This chain's CDR3 is CSVAPRTFYNEQFF. DNA of the CDR3: TGCAGCGTTGCGCCTAGAACCTTCTACAATGAGCAGTTCTTC. This chain joins TRBV29-1 and TRBJ2-1; D gene ambiguous. The CDR3 runs to 14 residues. V was shortened by 4 bases and J by 3 bases, with 13 bases between the two germline ends. The germline V gene has CDR1 SQVTM and CDR2 ANQGSEA.

CDR3 residues: CASSQYQEQGSGEKLFF. For the CDR3, the DNA is TGTGCCAGCAGTCAATATCAAGAACAGGGATCTGGTGAAAAACTGTTTTTT. The V gene is TRBV27, the J gene TRBJ1-4; D perhaps matches TRBD1 (6 bases). Germline-derived CDR1 and CDR2 are MNHEY and SMNVEV (reference sequence). The V gene lost 5 bases and the J gene lost 7 bases, with 23 bases spanning the gap. The CDR3 covers 17 residues.

The V gene is TRBV6-6, the J gene TRBJ2-7; D is uncertain. The CDR3 extends over 14 amino acids. Germline loops: CDR1 MNHNY, CDR2 SVGAGI (reference sequence). The V end was cut by 0 bases, the J end by 2 bases, with 8 bases between. For the CDR3, the DNA is TGTGCCAGCAGTTACTCGGTGGGCCCCTACGAGCAGTACTTC. Residues: CASSYSVGPYEQYF.

The rearrangement uses TRBV7-3 and TRBJ1-2; D not certain. Germline V gene lookup returns CDR1 SGHTA and CDR2 FQGTGA. This CDR3 comprises 15 residues. V was trimmed by 2 bases and J by 2 bases, leaving 12 bases between them. CDR3 loop: CASSLDGGRNYGYTF. CDR3 in DNA: TGTGCCAGCAGCTTAGACGGCGGGAGAAACTATGGCTACACCTTC. Variable domain in full (rest from reference TRBV7-3 and TRBJ1-2): GAGVSQTPSNKVTEKGKYVELRCDPISGHTALYWYRQSLGQGPEFLIYFQGTGAADDSGLPNDRFFAVRPEGSVSTLKIQRTERGDSAVYLCASSLDGGRNYGYTFGSGTRLTVV.

The rearrangement uses TRBV14 and TRBJ2-2; no firm D call. V was clipped by 0 bases and J by 8 bases, with 16 bases between them. There are 16 residues in the CDR3. From germline, CDR1 is SGHDN and CDR2 FVKESK. CDR3 coding DNA: TGTGCCAGCAGCCAAGACCTGGGCCGATTATCGGGGGAGCTGTTTTTT. Translated: CASSQDLGRLSGELFF.

V gene TRBV5-7 combines with J gene TRBJ1-1; D is unclear. TRBV5-7 is an ORF; its function is uncertain. The V end was cut by 0 bases, the J end by 0 bases, with 12 bases between. CDR3 length equals 16 residues. The DNA for the CDR3 is TGTGCCAGCAGCTTGGCCAAGAGGGTGATGAACACTGAAGCTTTCTTT. It translates to CASSLAKRVMNTEAFF.

The chain carries TRBV7-2 and TRBJ1-3, with no clear D. The V gene's germline CDR1 is SGHTA and CDR2 FQGNSA. The CDR3 is 11 residues long. V lost 7 bases and J lost 4, with 5 bases in between. The CDR3 bases are TGTGCCAGCACCCTGGGAAACACCATATATTTT. Translation: CASTLGNTIYF.

The gene calls are TRBV21-1 and TRBJ2-5; the table's TRBD2 call for D was not verified on the DNA. TRBV21-1 is reported as a pseudogene. The CDR3 loop spans 12 amino acids. CDR3 sequence (DNA): TGTGCCAGCAGCAAATTGAGAGAGACCCAGTACTTC. It encodes CASSKLRETQYF.